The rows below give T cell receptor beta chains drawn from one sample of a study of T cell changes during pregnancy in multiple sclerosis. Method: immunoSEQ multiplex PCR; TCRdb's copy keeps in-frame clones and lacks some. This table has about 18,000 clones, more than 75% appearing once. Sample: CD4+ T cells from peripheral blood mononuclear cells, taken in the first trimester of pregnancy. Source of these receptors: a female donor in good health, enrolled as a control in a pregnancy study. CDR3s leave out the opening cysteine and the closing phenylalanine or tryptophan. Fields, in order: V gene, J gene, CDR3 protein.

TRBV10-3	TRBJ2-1	AISDFNEQF
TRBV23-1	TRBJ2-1	ASSTTQTNEQF
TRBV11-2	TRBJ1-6	ASSPEGGTSPLH
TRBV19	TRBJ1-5	ASSSGTGASGQPQH
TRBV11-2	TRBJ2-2	ASSSDYTGELF
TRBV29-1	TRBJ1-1	SVLGQPFGNTEAF
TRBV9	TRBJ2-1	ASSPTGQFGYNEQF
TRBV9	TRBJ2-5	ASSETVQETQY
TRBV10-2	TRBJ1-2	ASSGLDGYT
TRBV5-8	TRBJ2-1	ASSLAMGHNEQF
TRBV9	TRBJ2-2	ASSGGDYLGELF
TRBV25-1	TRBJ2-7	ASSAGTGPYEQY
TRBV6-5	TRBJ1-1	ASSYSVLLNTEAF
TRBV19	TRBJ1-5	ASKQGNQPQH
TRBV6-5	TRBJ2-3	ASSPDRGWTDTQY
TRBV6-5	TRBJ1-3	ASSFRTADSGNTIY
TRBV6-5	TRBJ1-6	ASSYSSRAPLH
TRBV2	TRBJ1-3	ASSGGQGPGNTIY
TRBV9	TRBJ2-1	ASSVGLAHNEQF
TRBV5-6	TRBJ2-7	ASSLDWGTGNTQY
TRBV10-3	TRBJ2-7	AISESLTVRSYEQY
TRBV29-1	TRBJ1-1	SVHGMREAF
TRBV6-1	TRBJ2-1	ASSEGGEQF
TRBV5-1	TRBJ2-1	ASRELAGAYNEQF
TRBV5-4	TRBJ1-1	ASSSGGGTETEAF
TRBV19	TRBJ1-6	ASMVGQGGGSPLH
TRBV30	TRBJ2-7	AWLIPGGAEQY
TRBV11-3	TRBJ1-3	ASSQADSGNTIY
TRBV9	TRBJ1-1	ASSVVGSGNTEAF
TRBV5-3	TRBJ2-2	ARSFTNGGGTGELF
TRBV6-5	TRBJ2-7	ASSPGLTYEQY
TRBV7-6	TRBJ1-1	ASSFGRGVTEAF
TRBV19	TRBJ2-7	ASSSGTGGLGSSHEQY
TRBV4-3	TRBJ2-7	ASSQVRYKGVHEQY
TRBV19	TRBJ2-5	ASSIRGEGETQY
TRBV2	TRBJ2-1	ASSDYNEQF
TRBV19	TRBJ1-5	ASRGTVGWNSNQPQH
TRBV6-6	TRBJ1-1	ASTLNRASNTEAF
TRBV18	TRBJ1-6	ASSPALAGNSPLH
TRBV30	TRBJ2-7	AWRRKGTVYLYEQY
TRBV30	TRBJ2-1	AWSVQRASPEQF
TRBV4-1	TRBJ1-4	ASSQDMQGAQAEKLF
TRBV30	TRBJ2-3	AWSVRPGGTDTQY
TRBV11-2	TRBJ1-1	ASSIGQGRYLNTEAF
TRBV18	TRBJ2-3	ASSPPRGSRTDTQY
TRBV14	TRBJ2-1	ASSQRGRKGNEQF
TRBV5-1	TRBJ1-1	ASSLDIRRAPEAF
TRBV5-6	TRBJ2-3	ASSLVISGSSDTQY
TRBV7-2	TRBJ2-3	ASSLVLADRGGTQY
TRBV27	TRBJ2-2	ASKRSNTGELF
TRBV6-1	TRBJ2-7	ASSEGRAYEQY
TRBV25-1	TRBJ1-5	AKWEGPLSNQPQH
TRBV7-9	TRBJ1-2	ASSPRGRDGYT
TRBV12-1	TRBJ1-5	ASSLCGTGSRPQH